Below, one T cell receptor beta chain is given with its context. The target of this receptor is not known. Per-base quality was not reported, and no clone a single base away is much larger than it. Flow cytometry confirmed the purity of CD4+ and CD8+ cells that had been isolated by positive magnetic bead selection on an AutoMACS. Initial screening for clonal expansions relied on flow cytometry with a TCR V beta antibody panel, after which sorted CD8+ fractions underwent TCRB deep sequencing for characterization. Isolation of peripheral blood mononuclear cells was done through Ficoll-Paque PLUS density gradient separation. DNA from CD4-enriched, CD8-enriched or PBMC samples was extracted using Nucleospin Tissue or Tissue XS kits and then quantified on a Qubit 2.0 fluorometer. TCRB CDR3 sequencing used the immunoSEQ assay on genomic DNA. Regarding the original processing steps: When patient CD8+ clones exceeding 1% were checked against published virus-specific TCRB sequences, only a few matched. The analyses included only productive TCRB rearrangements. A clone was defined by a unique TCRB CDR3 sequence, and clonality was computed as a productive clonality index based on Shannon entropy. To calculate repertoire overlap between two samples, the template counts of each clone were considered relative to each sample's total templates. V-gene usage from TCRB sequencing and V-gene usage measured by flow cytometry were correlated (Spearman r of approximately 0.59). Not all clones reach the TCRdb copy of this immuneACCESS table, which keeps in-frame sequences only. Checked studies attribute under half of the gap to unresolved V genes and leave the rest unexplained. That table gives V, J and clone size, and the DNA gave D and trimming. Counted in this sample were approximately 10,000 clones; just under 85% of them appeared once. The ten largest clones represent about 9.1% of the sample.

The data are from a study of somatic mutations in cytotoxic T cells in rheumatoid arthritis (dated by TCRdb to about 2017). Background on the whole study: Right after diagnosis and prior to the start of any treatment, approximately 30 ml EDTA of peripheral blood was drawn from patients. Some T-cell populations stained with V beta antibodies were sorted by flow on a FACSAria II or Sony SH800 to nearly 100% purity, with sorted V beta1+ cells additionally subjected to TCRB sequencing. Whether expanded CD8+ T-cell clones in untreated, newly diagnosed rheumatoid arthritis carry somatic mutations was the study question, and clonality was characterized with TCRB deep sequencing. For 60 to 80 rheumatoid arthritis patients and fewer than 25 healthy controls, TCRB deep sequencing was carried out. The median ages of the patient and control groups were essentially identical.

The germline V gene supplies CDR1 SGHTA and CDR2 FQGTGA. From the cysteine up to the phenylalanine, the CDR3 has a length of 19 residues. The DNA shown is the 57-base CDR3, in frame from base 1. V is cut back by 2 bases and J by 4 bases, with 14 bases in the junction unmatched. What the study reported, not specific to this receptor: CD8+ clonality increased with age in patients (Spearman r of about 0.49) but not in healthy controls. CD8+ T-cell clonality in rheumatoid arthritis patients was not significantly different from that in age-matched healthy controls. It was unknown which antigens the expanded CD8+ clones targeted, and their absence from virus-specific databases did not exclude viral specificity. The finding that TRBV07 was slightly underrepresented in patients was left unadjusted for multiple comparisons. Several identical CD8+ TCRB sequences were found in both blood and synovial fluid, and in about an eighth of the roughly 65 patients the largest CD8+ clone exceeded 20% of CD8+ cells.

Sequenced sample: CD8+ T cells sorted from blood. The receptor was isolated from an older woman with rheumatoid arthritis. The chain joins TRBV7-3 to TRBJ2-3; 11 middle bases align to TRBD2. The encoded CDR3 is CASSLGPTSGRKSSDTQYF. The nucleotide sequence reads as follows: TGTGCCAGCAGCTTAGGCCCCACTAGCGGGAGAAAATCCTCAGATACGCAGTATTTT. Beyond the CDR3, the reference TRBV7-3 and TRBJ2-3 genes provide the residues; the full variable domain reads: GAGVSQTPSNKVTEKGKYVELRCDPISGHTALYWYRQSLGQGPEFLIYFQGTGAADDSGLPNDRFFAVRPEGSVSTLKIQRTERGDSAVYLCASSLGPTSGRKSSDTQYFGPGTRLTVL.